This T cell receptor beta chain was sequenced during a study of blood T cell repertoires in COVID-19. The wider study: Both acute and convalescent COVID-19 samples were obtained from the United States, Italy and Spain. Sources were T cells, B-cell-depleted T cells, or PBMCs; the material itself was cDNA or gDNA.

The method was immunoSEQ multiplex PCR; TCRdb's version includes in-frame clones alone and lacks a portion of them. Of about 140,000 clones detected, around 80% appear once; the ten largest clones hold 3.5%. The clonotype was recovered from a man aged 70 or older who had recovered from COVID-19. The material sequenced was peripheral blood.

The CDR3: CAISDLLAGIQETQYF. CDR3 sequence (DNA): TGTGCCATCAGTGACCTCCTAGCGGGGATCCAAGAGACCCAGTACTTC. The chain couples TRBV10-3 to TRBJ2-5; 9 nucleotides match TRBD2. V gave up 3 bases and J gave up 1 base; unmatched junction bases: 6. The CDR3 totals 16 residues. Germline lookup yields CDR1 ENHRY and CDR2 SYGVKD.